This T cell receptor beta chain was sequenced for a study of shared clonotypes between healthy human individuals. General study points: In this cohort, only blood was sampled, and tissue repertoires likely differ.

With respect to this clone: What it recognizes is unknown.

Running of the assay took place at deep level. Profiled with immunoSEQ multiplex PCR; TCRdb holds only in-frame clones, not every one. Of about 2 million clones in the sample, around 96% were seen once. CD8 cells classed as naive were CD45RO-negative and positively selected for CCR7, excluding terminally differentiated effector memory CD45RA+ cells. There were no recent acute infections or vaccinations among the donors, who were healthy HIV-negative adults. Germline V lookup: CDR1 MNHEY, CDR2 SMNVEV (reference sequence). The CDR3 loop spans 15 amino acids. Trimming pared 0 bases from V and 1 base from J, leaving 7 bases between.

The V and J genes are TRBV27 and TRBJ2-4; possibly TRBD2 for D (6 bases). This clonotype was sampled from a young man in good health. Sequencing used naive CD8+ T cells sorted from blood. The CDR3 sequence: CASSLSRGAKNIQYF. The CDR3 coding sequence is TGTGCCAGCAGTTTATCCCGGGGGGCCAAAAACATTCAGTACTTC.